This entry lists 29 T cell receptor beta chains sequenced from one sample in a study of OX40 agonist ivuxolimab in advanced cancers. TCRdb keeps only in-frame clones here, not all; method: immunoSEQ multiplex PCR. The sample lists more than 80,000 clones; roughly nine tenths were seen once. The specimen was CD4+ or CD8+ T cells sorted from blood, collected in a trial of the OX40 agonist ivuxolimab. Receptors originate from an adult with an advanced solid tumor such as melanoma, head and neck, liver or kidney cancer.

The V call is TRBV15, the J call TRBJ2-5; 10 nucleotides match TRBD2. The CDR3 loop spans 19 amino acids. Germline V gene data show CDR1 as LNHNV and CDR2 as YYDKDF (reference sequence). V lost 1 base and J lost 2; bases outside the gene matches: 13. CDR3: CATSRVRLAGFVAQETQYF. CDR3 DNA: TGTGCCACCAGCAGAGTCAGACTAGCGGGTTTTGTGGCACAAGAGACCCAGTACTTC. Complete variable domain (other parts from reference TRBV15 and TRBJ2-5): DAMVIQNPRYQVTQFGKPVTLSCSQTLNHNVMYWYQQKSSQAPKLLFHYYDKDFNNEADTPDNFQSRRPNTSFCFLDIRSPGLGDTAMYLCATSRVRLAGFVAQETQYFGPGTRLLVL.

This sequence joins TRBV2 and TRBJ1-5; D not certain. Trimming took off 5 bases at V and 7 bases at J, with 12 bases between the two ends. There are 13 residues in the CDR3. Germline V CDR1 and CDR2: SNHLY, FYNNEI. The CDR3 reads CASSPNAIQPQHF. The CDR3 DNA is TGTGCCAGCAGTCCCAATGCGATCCAGCCCCAGCATTTT.

Only one count was recorded for this clone. The chain links TRBV29-1 to TRBJ2-7; D is perhaps TRBD2 (6 bases). Germline CDR1 and CDR2: SQVTM and ANQGSEA. CDR3 length: 13 amino acids. The V end was cut by 8 bases, the J end by 4 bases, with 18 bases between. The CDR3 DNA reads as TGCAGCATCTGGAGGGGTGGGGCGTACGAGCAGTACTTC. This gives the protein CSIWRGGAYEQYF.

CDR3: CASSLDGEGARTEAFF. CDR3 bases: TGCGCCAGCAGCTTGGACGGGGAGGGGGCGCGAACTGAAGCTTTCTTT. The V gene is TRBV5-1, the J gene TRBJ1-1; TRBD1 matches at 7 bases. J lost 5 bases, V lost 0 bases, and 10 bases had no gene match. CDR1 is SGHRS, CDR2 YFSETQ, per germline. The CDR3 has 16 residues.

This chain connects TRBV5-4 to TRBJ2-7; 10 positions agree with TRBD2. The CDR3 has 17 amino acids. The ends lost 5 bases at V and 6 bases at J; junction bases unmatched: 17. The germline gives CDR1 SGHNT, CDR2 YYREEE (reference sequence). The CDR3 coding sequence is TGTGCCAGCAGTCGACGGGGAACGGCTAGCGGGAGTAGCGAGCAGTACTTC. It translates to CASSRRGTASGSSEQYF.

This clone was seen just once. In nucleotides, the CDR3 is TGTGCCAGCAGCCTCCTATCGACGGAGGGGAACACTGAAGCTTTCTTT. Protein product: CASSLLSTEGNTEAFF. This chain uses TRBV5-8 with TRBJ1-1, with unresolved D. Per the germline V gene, CDR1 is SGHTS and CDR2 is YDEGEE. The CDR3 has 16 amino acids. Trimming stripped 4 bases from V and 1 base from J, with 17 bases between.

The V and J genes are TRBV18 and TRBJ2-1, with 8 bases aligning to TRBD2. The V and J ends lost 4 bases and 3 bases, in that order; junction bases with no gene match: 8. Germline CDR1 is KGHSH and CDR2 is LQKENI. The CDR3 sequence is 16 residues long. DNA of the CDR3: TGTGCCAGCTCACGCCTCACTAGCGGAGGCTACAATGAGCAGTTCTTC. Its protein product is CASSRLTSGGYNEQFF.

CDR3 bases: TGTGCCAGCAGGAGGTTAGTCGGGAGTAGAAATGAGCAGTTCTTC. Residues: CASRRLVGSRNEQFF. The chain combines TRBV6-5 with TRBJ2-1; a possible D gene is TRBD2 (6 bases). Between the trimmed V and J ends, which lost 6 bases and 7 bases, there was a span of 19 bases. The CDR3 has 15 amino acids. Germline lookup yields CDR1 MNHEY and CDR2 SVGAGI.

The chain has TRBV7-7 and TRBJ2-1; 13 bases line up with TRBD2. CDR1 is SSHAT, CDR2 FNYEAQ, per germline (reference sequence). J lost 8 bases, V lost 5 bases, and 9 bases had no gene match. There are 16 residues in the CDR3. The DNA for the CDR3 is TGTGCCAGCAGCACAGGACTAGCGGGAGATGGCTATGAGCAGTTCTTC. This codes for CASSTGLAGDGYEQFF. Drawing the rest from reference TRBV7-7 and TRBJ2-1, the complete variable domain is GAGVSQSPRYKVTKRGQDVTLRCDPISSHATLYWYQQALGQGPEFLTYFNYEAQPDKSGLPSDRFSAERPEGSISTLTIQRTEQRDSAMYRCASSTGLAGDGYEQFFGPGTRLTVL.

The chain carries TRBV7-2 and TRBJ2-3, with a possible D match to TRBD2 (6 bases). CDR3 length: 12 amino acids. The V end lost 6 bases, the J end lost 5 bases, and 9 bases lay between the germline ends. Germline-derived CDR1 and CDR2 are SGHTA and FQGNSA. In DNA form, the CDR3 reads TGTGCCAGCAGTTGGAGGGGAGATACGCAGTATTTT. Translated: CASSWRGDTQYF.

The genes are TRBV29-1 and TRBJ2-5; 7 bases agree with TRBD2. This CDR3 comprises 15 residues. The V gene end was trimmed by 7 bases and the J gene end by 0 bases; junction bases not matched to a gene: 11. Germline values: CDR1 SQVTM, CDR2 ANQGSEA. CDR3 sequence reads: CSAQEGGGYQETQYF. CDR3 nucleotide sequence: TGCAGCGCCCAAGAGGGCGGGGGTTACCAAGAGACCCAGTACTTC.

This chain joins TRBV5-4 and TRBJ2-7; 7 positions match TRBD2. The V segment lost 0 bases and the J segment 7 bases; nucleotides outside the gene matches: 7. CDR3 length equals 14 residues. Germline assignment: CDR1 SGHNT and CDR2 YYREEE (reference sequence). The CDR3 sequence: CASSLDQGGGEQYF. The CDR3 nucleotides read TGTGCCAGCAGCTTGGATCAGGGCGGGGGTGAGCAGTACTTC. The complete variable domain, with remaining parts taken from reference TRBV5-4 and TRBJ2-7, reads ETGVTQSPTHLIKTRGQQVTLRCSSQSGHNTVSWYQQALGQGPQFIFQYYREEENGRGNFPPRFSGLQFPNYSSELNVNALELDDSALYLCASSLDQGGGEQYFGPGTRLTVT.

This sequence joins TRBV9 and TRBJ1-1; D call uncertain. Germline V CDR1 and CDR2: SGDLS, YYNGEE. CDR3 length: 14 amino acids. V dropped 0 bases and J dropped 0 bases, with 6 bases sitting between them. This CDR3 reads CASSVAALNTEAFF. The CDR3 DNA sequence: TGTGCCAGCAGCGTAGCAGCCTTGAACACTGAAGCTTTCTTT.

This chain links TRBV2 with TRBJ2-2; D unclear. Germline V lookup: CDR1 SNHLY, CDR2 FYNNEI. Trimming removed 8 bases at V and 1 base at J, with 17 bases between. The CDR3 has 16 amino acids. The CDR3 protein is CASHPGTYLNTGELFF. CDR3 sequence (DNA): TGTGCCAGCCACCCGGGTACCTACCTGAACACCGGGGAGCTGTTTTTT. Filled out from reference TRBV2 and TRBJ2-2, the complete variable domain reads EPEVTQTPSHQVTQMGQEVILRCVPISNHLYFYWYRQILGQKVEFLVSFYNNEISEKSEIFDDQFSVERPDGSNFTLKIRSTKLEDSAMYFCASHPGTYLNTGELFFGEGSRLTVL.

V usage is TRBV11-1 and J usage is TRBJ2-7, with 14 bases matching TRBD2. Trimming took 5 bases from V and 6 from J; bases not matched to a gene: 12. Germline lookup yields CDR1 SGHAT and CDR2 FQDESV (reference sequence). The CDR3 is made up of 17 amino acids. This CDR3 reads CASSPPGLAGAYREQYF. DNA for the CDR3: TGTGCCAGCAGCCCCCCGGGACTAGCGGGAGCTTACCGCGAGCAGTACTTC.

This clone appeared a single time. The chain couples TRBV7-2 to TRBJ2-1; D gene unclear. The CDR3 runs 14 residues. The V gene lost 5 bases and the J gene lost 4 bases, with 12 bases spanning the gap. Germline lookup yields CDR1 SGHTA and CDR2 FQGNSA. CDR3 residues: CASSPLLVYNEQFF. DNA for the CDR3: TGTGCCAGCAGCCCCTTATTGGTATACAATGAGCAGTTCTTC.

This chain connects TRBV4-1 to TRBJ2-7, with TRBD2 matching 8 bases. Losses at the gene ends were 8 bases for V and 3 bases for J; bases not matched to a gene: 9. The CDR3 has 14 amino acids. Germline V gives CDR1 MGHRA, CDR2 YSYEKL. The CDR3 DNA follows: TGCGCCAGCTCCATACGGGAGGGGGACTACGAGCAGTACTTC. Protein: CASSIREGDYEQYF.

This chain connects TRBV21-1 to TRBJ2-5. TRBV21-1 is listed as a pseudogene. The CDR3 spans 14 residues. CDR3 residues: CASSNWKGFETQYF. DNA of the CDR3: TGTGCCAGCAGCAATTGGAAGGGTTTCGAGACCCAGTACTTC.

This clone was seen only once. The V gene is TRBV2, the J gene TRBJ2-5; D remains ambiguous. CDR1 and CDR2 from the germline V gene are SNHLY and FYNNEI. Trimming cost V 5 bases and J 6 bases, with 13 bases left between them. The CDR3 covers 13 residues. The CDR3 DNA follows: TGTGCCAGCAGTCCCGACCAGTCAAAGACCCAGTACTTC. The encoded protein is CASSPDQSKTQYF.

The chain employs TRBV7-3 and TRBJ2-7; D is undetermined. V gave up 5 bases and J gave up 2 bases, with 10 bases separating them. This CDR3 comprises 13 residues. The germline V gene has CDR1 SGHTA and CDR2 FQGTGA. Here the CDR3 reads CASSKSGPYEQYF. CDR3 DNA sequence: TGTGCCAGCAGCAAGAGTGGCCCCTACGAGCAGTACTTC.

The V and J genes are TRBV5-5 and TRBJ2-5; 10 bases are shared with TRBD1. Germline V gene lookup returns CDR1 SGHKS and CDR2 YYEKEE (reference sequence). Losses at the gene ends were 4 bases for V and 4 bases for J; bases not matched to a gene: 7. The CDR3 consists of 15 residues. Here the CDR3 reads CASSVRQGASETQYF. DNA of the CDR3: TGTGCCAGCAGCGTTCGACAGGGGGCGTCAGAGACCCAGTACTTC.

This clone has only a few counts. The rearrangement links TRBV19 to TRBJ1-5; 8 bases are shared with TRBD1. The trim removed 10 bases at V and 0 bases at J, leaving 8 bases unmatched. This CDR3 is 15 amino acids long. Germline values: CDR1 LNHDA, CDR2 SQIVND (reference sequence). CDR3 DNA: TGTGCCACTAGACAGGGGTTTAGTAGCAATCAGCCCCAGCATTTT. This encodes CATRQGFSSNQPQHF.

The chain has TRBV11-2 and TRBJ2-7, with 8 bases fitting TRBD1. The CDR3 extends over 15 amino acids. J gave up 3 bases and V 2 bases, and 6 bases lay outside the gene matches. Germline V gene lookup returns CDR1 SGHAT and CDR2 FQNNGV. The CDR3 loop reads CASSLWTGQIYEQYF. The DNA for the CDR3 is TGTGCCAGCAGCTTATGGACAGGGCAAATCTACGAGCAGTACTTC.

The gene calls are TRBV19 and TRBJ1-1, with D possibly TRBD1 on 5 matching bases. The ends were cut back, 5 bases at V and 6 bases at J, with 22 bases in the middle. CDR3 length: 16 amino acids. CDR1 is LNHDA and CDR2 is SQIVND in the germline V gene (reference sequence). This chain's CDR3 is CASSHRGPSPGAEAFF. The CDR3 region has the DNA TGTGCCAGTAGTCACCGGGGCCCTTCCCCGGGGGCTGAAGCTTTCTTT.

The chain links TRBV19 to TRBJ1-2; no firm D call. The germline gives CDR1 LNHDA, CDR2 SQIVND (reference sequence). The CDR3 covers 12 residues. Between the trimmed V and J ends, which lost 5 bases and 8 bases, there was a span of 12 bases. In DNA form, the CDR3 reads TGTGCCAGTAGTCCCGAACCCTACGGCTACACCTTC. Translation: CASSPEPYGYTF.

This clone has just one count. This chain links TRBV19 with TRBJ1-4; 7 bases agree with TRBD1. V was clipped by 8 bases and J by 8 bases; unmatched bases: 14. The germline gives CDR1 LNHDA, CDR2 SQIVND (reference sequence). CDR3 size: 15 residues. The CDR3 DNA is TGTGCCAGTTCCTCTTCAGGGGGGCTTTGGGAAAAACTGTTTTTT. The encoded protein is CASSSSGGLWEKLFF.

This chain joins TRBV10-1 and TRBJ2-7, with unresolved D. V shed 4 bases and J shed 5 bases, with 15 bases lying between them. Per germline, CDR1 WNHNN and CDR2 SYGVQD (reference sequence). This CDR3 has 14 residues. CDR3 sequence reads: CASSVGPTHDEQYF. CDR3 sequence (DNA): TGCGCCAGCAGTGTTGGACCGACCCACGACGAGCAGTACTTC.

The chain carries TRBV2 and TRBJ2-3; TRBD2 aligns across 7 bases. This CDR3 is 14 amino acids long. The V gene end was trimmed by 3 bases and the J gene end by 10 bases; junction bases not matched to a gene: 10. Per germline, CDR1 SNHLY and CDR2 FYNNEI. The CDR3 is CASSEHRGGSPQYF. The CDR3 DNA is TGTGCCAGCAGTGAGCATAGGGGAGGGAGTCCGCAGTATTTT.

This clone was seen more than once but under ten times. A junction end diverges from the germline sequence, so it may reflect a read error. This sequence joins TRBV7-9 and TRBJ1-3, with D uncertain. The CDR3 has 12 residues. Looked up from germline, CDR1 is SEHNR and CDR2 is FQNEAQ (reference sequence). CDR3 bases: TGTGCCAGCAGCCCCACTGGGAACACCATATATTTT. It yields the protein CASSPTGNTIYF.